The 23 T cell receptor beta chains in this list originate from one sample, sequenced in a study of CD8+CD57+ T cells in acquired aplastic anemia. Flow cytometry had shown expanded CD8+CD57+ cells in the patients chosen for sequencing. Profiles of TCR beta VDJ and CDR3 were generated from a genomic DNA template. TCRdb called the reads again in MiXCR, with one record for every CDR3 protein. Among about 98,000 distinct CDR3 sequences, less than 75% were seen once, and the ten largest hold 65%. Sequenced input: sorted CD4+, CD8+, or CD8+CD57+ T cells (not recorded which) from PBMCs. These receptors originate from a human donor with aplastic anemia.

V gene TRBV4-2 combines with J gene TRBJ2-5, with 9 bases identical to TRBD2. Trimming at V came to 0 bases and at J to 2 bases, leaving 4 bases not matched to a gene. There are 16 residues in the CDR3. Germline lookup yields CDR1 LGHNA and CDR2 YNFKEQ. CDR3 DNA: TGTGCCAGCAGCCAAGATCCTAGCGGGGTTCAAGAGACCCAGTACTTC. This sequence encodes CASSQDPSGVQETQYF.

The J gene is TRBJ1-1, the V gene TRBV7-3; D unclear. Trimming shortened V by 4 bases and J by 1 base, and 10 bases separated the two germline ends. The CDR3 covers 14 residues. CDR1 and CDR2 (germline): SGHTA, FQGTGA. This CDR3 reads CASSSFGGNTEAFF. The CDR3 nucleotides read TGTGCCAGCAGCTCCTTCGGCGGGAACACTGAAGCTTTCTTT.

The J gene is TRBJ2-7, the V gene TRBV11-1, with 8 nucleotides matching TRBD1. The V gene's germline CDR1 is SGHAT and CDR2 FQDESV (reference sequence). V gave up 5 bases and J gave up 3 bases; unmatched junction bases: 12. The CDR3 has 16 residues. The CDR3 loop is CASSPSWQGAGYEQYF. CDR3 in DNA: TGTGCCAGCAGCCCCTCGTGGCAGGGGGCTGGCTACGAGCAGTACTTC.

The chain couples TRBV10-3 to TRBJ2-1, with TRBD2 matching over 11 bases. In germline, CDR1 is ENHRY, CDR2 SYGVKD. The CDR3 is 17 amino acids. The ends lost 0 bases at V and 5 bases at J; junction bases unmatched: 6. Here the CDR3 reads CAISESRLAGSHNEQFF. In DNA form, the CDR3 reads TGTGCCATCAGTGAGTCGAGACTAGCGGGGAGCCACAATGAGCAGTTCTTC.

The chain combines TRBV10-3 with TRBJ1-2; a weak D match, TRBD1 (5 bases). Between the trimmed V and J ends, which lost 10 bases and 0 bases, there was a span of 18 bases. The CDR3 runs to 15 residues. The germline V gene has CDR1 ENHRY and CDR2 SYGVKD. The CDR3 DNA reads as TGTGCCAGCTACAGGTCTGGGGCCGCTAACTATGGCTACACCTTC. Encoded protein: CASYRSGAANYGYTF.

The table lists this clonotype with a count of one. The gene calls are TRBV2 and TRBJ2-5; D is ambiguous. The CDR3 runs 13 residues. Trimming left V 5 bases short and J 4 bases short, with 11 bases between. Germline assignment: CDR1 SNHLY and CDR2 FYNNEI. The CDR3 reads CASSLAPVETQYF. Here the CDR3 DNA reads TGTGCCAGCAGTTTAGCCCCGGTAGAGACCCAGTACTTC.

This clonotype was detected only a few times. The V and J genes are TRBV7-2 and TRBJ1-6; D gene unclear. Looked up from germline, CDR1 is SGHTA and CDR2 is FQGNSA. The CDR3 totals 11 residues. The V gene lost 4 bases and the J gene lost 5 bases, with 0 bases spanning the gap. The CDR3 loop is CASSYNSPLHF. The CDR3 DNA follows: TGTGCCAGCAGCTATAATTCACCCCTCCACTTT. Using reference TRBV7-2 and TRBJ1-6 for the parts outside the CDR3, the full variable domain is GAGVSQSPSNKVTEKGKDVELRCDPISGHTALYWYRQSLGQGLEFLIYFQGNSAPDKSGLPSDRFSAERTGGSVSTLTIQRTQQEDSAVYLCASSYNSPLHFGNGTRLTVT.

The chain couples TRBV5-1 to TRBJ2-3; 9 bases are a match to TRBD2. The V gene end was trimmed by 1 base and the J gene end by 4 bases; junction bases not matched to a gene: 13. The CDR3 runs to 18 residues. Germline values: CDR1 SGHRS, CDR2 YFSETQ. For the CDR3, the DNA is TGCGCCAGCAGCTTGTATGTGTTGGCGGGAGGGGGTTCAGATACGCAGTATTTT. This codes for CASSLYVLAGGGSDTQYF.

The J gene is TRBJ1-4, the V gene TRBV24-1; TRBD1 might be the D (5 bases). Germline V CDR1 and CDR2: KGHDR, SFDVKD. CDR3 size: 17 residues. Trimming cost V 8 bases and J 0 bases, with 18 bases left between them. In DNA, the CDR3 is TGTGCCACCAAGGACATGCCCTCCCTTGCAACTAATGAAAAACTGTTTTTT. Amino acid sequence: CATKDMPSLATNEKLFF.

The J gene is TRBJ2-3, the V gene TRBV7-2, with D unclear. V was shortened by 3 bases and J by 6 bases, with 4 bases between the two germline ends. The CDR3 sequence is 11 residues long. Per the germline V gene, CDR1 is SGHTA and CDR2 is FQGNSA. CDR3 in amino acids: CASSLQDTQYF. In DNA form, the CDR3 reads TGTGCCAGCAGCTTGCAGGATACGCAGTATTTT.

The table lists this clonotype with a few counts. The junction differs from germline at one of its ends, possibly a read error. This chain links TRBV11-2 with TRBJ1-1, with unresolved D. This CDR3 is built from 13 residues. Germline CDR1 is SGHAT and CDR2 is FQNNGV. The CDR3 DNA sequence: TGTGCCAGCAGCTTAGGGACGAACACTGAATCTTTCTTT. It is translated as CASSLGTNTESFF.

V usage is TRBV15 and J usage is TRBJ2-2, with D possibly TRBD1 on 5 matching bases. Between the trimmed V and J ends, which lost 3 bases and 1 base, there was a span of 15 bases. CDR3 length equals 17 residues. Germline V gene lookup returns CDR1 LNHNV and CDR2 YYDKDF (reference sequence). The CDR3 nucleotides are TGTGCCACCAGCAGGGAGACAGTCGTAGTGAACACCGGGGAGCTGTTTTTT. Its translation: CATSRETVVVNTGELFF.

The rearrangement links TRBV13 to TRBJ2-1; D gene unclear. Germline V gene data show CDR1 as PRHDT and CDR2 as FYEKMQ (reference sequence). V gave up 1 base and J gave up 6 bases, with 7 bases separating them. CDR3 length equals 13 residues. The chain's CDR3 is CASSLEAINEQFF. The CDR3 DNA follows: TGTGCCAGCAGCTTAGAAGCTATCAATGAGCAGTTCTTC. The complete variable domain, with remaining parts taken from reference TRBV13 and TRBJ2-1, reads AAGVIQSPRHLIKEKRETATLKCYPIPRHDTVYWYQQGPGQDPQFLISFYEKMQSDKGSIPDRFSAQQFSDYHSELNMSSLELGDSALYFCASSLEAINEQFFGPGTRLTVL.

The V and J genes are TRBV11-2 and TRBJ2-2, with TRBD1 identical over 7 bases. V lost 5 bases and J lost 5; bases outside the gene matches: 8. Germline-derived CDR1 and CDR2 are SGHAT and FQNNGV. The CDR3 is 15 residues long. CDR3 sequence: CASSLRTGETGELFF. The CDR3 nucleotides are TGTGCCAGCAGCCTAAGGACAGGAGAGACCGGGGAGCTGTTTTTT.

The CDR3 protein is CSARGPGLAGTGELFF. CDR3 DNA: TGCAGTGCTAGAGGACCGGGACTAGCGGGGACCGGGGAGCTGTTTTTT. J is TRBJ2-2 and V is TRBV20-1; 13 positions agree with TRBD2. This CDR3 region has 16 residues. CDR1 is DFQATT, CDR2 SNEGSKA, per germline (reference sequence). V shed 1 base, J shed 5 bases, and the junction held 4 bases outside the gene matches.

This CDR3 reads CASSASFLSDTQYF. The CDR3 nucleotides read TGTGCCAGCAGTGCCAGTTTTTTGTCAGATACGCAGTATTTT. This chain links TRBV25-1 with TRBJ2-3; D unclear. V gave up 4 bases and J gave up 4 bases, with 12 bases separating them. Germline assignment: CDR1 MGHDK and CDR2 SYGVNS. The CDR3 contains 14 residues.

This clonotype has only a few counts. The rearrangement links TRBV24-1 to TRBJ2-7; D is ambiguous. V dropped 4 bases and J dropped 6 bases, with 15 bases sitting between them. This CDR3 has 14 residues. The V gene's germline CDR1 is KGHDR and CDR2 SFDVKD. CDR3 protein: CATSDGGALGEQYF. CDR3 sequence (DNA): TGTGCCACCAGTGACGGCGGAGCTTTGGGCGAGCAGTACTTC.

The rearrangement joins TRBV10-3 to TRBJ2-7; D perhaps matches TRBD2 (6 bases). CDR3 length: 15 residues. The V end was cut by 0 bases, the J end by 4 bases, with 13 bases between. Germline CDR1 reads ENHRY; CDR2 reads SYGVKD. For the CDR3, the DNA is TGTGCCATCAGTGAGTCACGGGGGAATCTGTACGAGCAGTACTTC. It codes for CAISESRGNLYEQYF.

This clonotype was observed many times. The junction departs from the called germline gene at one end, perhaps through a read error. The chain recombines TRBV7-9 with TRBJ1-2; D ambiguous. This CDR3 comprises 13 residues. Germline V gives CDR1 SEHNR, CDR2 FQNEAQ (reference sequence). The CDR3 sequence is CASSPSGNHGYIF. The DNA for the CDR3 is TGTGCCAGCAGCCCGTCCGGGAATCATGGCTACATCTTC. Complete variable domain (other parts from reference TRBV7-9 and TRBJ1-2): DTGVSQNPRHKITKRGQNVTFRCDPISEHNRLYWYRQTLGQGPEFLTYFQNEAQLEKSRLLSDRFSAERPKGSFSTLEIQRTEQGDSAMYLCASSPSGNHGYIFGSGTRLTVV.

CDR3 residues: CSVPSLQGNTIYF. The CDR3 coding sequence is TGCAGCGTCCCCTCACTGCAGGGAAACACCATATATTTT. The J gene is TRBJ1-3, the V gene TRBV29-1; no firm D call. CDR3 length: 13 amino acids. Trimming cost V 6 bases and J 4 bases, with 13 bases left between them. CDR1 is SQVTM and CDR2 is ANQGSEA in the germline V gene.

This sequence joins TRBV9 and TRBJ2-5; the D call may be TRBD1 or TRBD2 (5 bases each). CDR1 and CDR2 from the germline V gene are SGDLS and YYNGEE. V was pared by 4 bases and J by 2 bases, with 15 bases between. The length of the CDR3 is 15 residues. The CDR3 sequence: CASSPRDQPQETQYF. The CDR3 DNA is TGTGCCAGCAGCCCCCGGGACCAACCTCAAGAGACCCAGTACTTC. The entire variable domain, with the rest obtained from reference TRBV9 and TRBJ2-5, is as follows: DSGVTQTPKHLITATGQRVTLRCSPRSGDLSVYWYQQSLDQGLQFLIQYYNGEERAKGNILERFSAQQFPDLHSELNLSSLELGDSALYFCASSPRDQPQETQYFGPGTRLLVL.

This clonotype was recorded a few times. This chain connects TRBV24-1 to TRBJ2-1; 9 nucleotides align to TRBD2. This CDR3 is built from 17 residues. Unmatched junction bases numbered 11, after V lost 4 bases and J lost 5 bases. Germline V gene sequence: CDR1 KGHDR, CDR2 SFDVKD. CDR3: CATSDALAGKRDNEQFF. CDR3 DNA: TGTGCCACCAGTGACGCCCTAGCGGGAAAACGAGACAATGAGCAGTTCTTC.

This clonotype came up a few times. The chain has TRBV29-1 and TRBJ2-7; TRBD2 aligns across 8 bases. There are 14 residues in the CDR3. Looked up from germline, CDR1 is SQVTM and CDR2 is ANQGSEA. The V and J ends lost 6 bases and 6 bases, in that order; junction bases with no gene match: 13. For the CDR3, the DNA is TGCAGCGTGCCTATTAGCGGGGTTGGTGGCGAGCAGTACTTC. Amino acids: CSVPISGVGGEQYF.